Shown below are 30 T cell receptor beta chains from a single sample sequenced in a study of blood T cell repertoires in COVID-19. Profiling relied on immunoSEQ multiplex PCR, and the TCRdb table lists in-frame clones only, not all of them. There are 74,000 or so clones in the sample; roughly nine tenths occur only once, and 2.5% to 3% lies in the top ten. Sequencing was carried out using peripheral blood. The receptors were sampled from a man aged 50-59 years with acute or convalescent COVID-19.

This chain links TRBV27 with TRBJ2-5, with 8 bases aligning to TRBD1. The CDR3 sequence is 15 residues long. Trimming took 4 bases from V and 1 from J; bases not matched to a gene: 5. Germline CDR1 MNHEY, CDR2 SMNVEV (reference sequence). This chain's CDR3 is CASSSWTGLQETQYF. The CDR3 DNA reads TGTGCCAGCAGTTCCTGGACAGGGCTCCAAGAGACCCAGTACTTC.

The chain recombines TRBV19 with TRBJ1-1, with 7 bases identical to TRBD1. V lost 6 bases to trimming and J lost 5 bases; unmatched junction nucleotides: 12. This CDR3 has 15 residues. From germline, CDR1 is LNHDA and CDR2 SQIVND (reference sequence). Here the CDR3 reads CASRSLTGRATEAFF. The CDR3 bases are TGTGCCAGTAGGTCCCTGACAGGGCGTGCGACTGAAGCTTTCTTT.

The CDR3: CASSGQGVNIQYF. CDR3 sequence (DNA): TGTGCCAGCAGCGGACAGGGGGTAAACATTCAGTACTTC. The chain joins TRBV5-4 to TRBJ2-4; TRBD1 matches at 10 bases. The junction had 1 base not matched to a gene; V was cut back by 4 bases and J by 6 bases. The CDR3 has 13 amino acids. The V gene's germline CDR1 is SGHNT and CDR2 YYREEE (reference sequence).

This sequence joins TRBV15 and TRBJ1-1; perhaps TRBD1 as D (5 bases). This CDR3 region has 18 residues. Germline CDR1 LNHNV, CDR2 YYDKDF (reference sequence). Trimming shortened V by 0 bases and J by 4 bases, and 21 bases separated the two germline ends. The CDR3: CATSRDLGQGVASTEAFF. In DNA, the CDR3 is TGTGCCACCAGCAGAGATCTGGGGCAGGGCGTGGCGAGCACTGAAGCTTTCTTT. Full variable domain (missing parts from reference TRBV15 and TRBJ1-1): DAMVIQNPRYQVTQFGKPVTLSCSQTLNHNVMYWYQQKSSQAPKLLFHYYDKDFNNEADTPDNFQSRRPNTSFCFLDIRSPGLGDTAMYLCATSRDLGQGVASTEAFFGQGTRLTVV.

This clone was seen only once. The chain has TRBV4-1 and TRBJ1-4; D uncertain. CDR1 and CDR2 from the germline V gene are MGHRA and YSYEKL. V gave up 3 bases and J gave up 4 bases, with 12 bases separating them. This CDR3 region has 15 residues. The CDR3 region has the DNA TGCGCCAGCAGCCATACACCGACAAATAATGAAAAACTGTTTTTT. Translating it yields CASSHTPTNNEKLFF.

Only one count was recorded for this clone. The V call is TRBV18, the J call TRBJ2-7; 7 bases fit TRBD2. The V and J ends lost 3 bases and 3 bases, in that order; junction bases with no gene match: 5. The CDR3 spans 14 residues. Germline V gene sequence: CDR1 KGHSH, CDR2 LQKENI. Here the CDR3 DNA reads TGTGCCAGCTCACCTATGGCTAGCGGCTACGAGCAGTACTTC. Its protein is CASSPMASGYEQYF.

CDR3 in DNA: TGTGCCAGCAGCCCCCCCGGCGGGGGGCACGAGCAGTACTTC. This sequence encodes CASSPPGGGHEQYF. The chain combines TRBV9 with TRBJ2-7; 8 bases map to TRBD2. Germline trimming cut 4 bases from V and 5 bases from J; bases unmatched to any gene: 8. The CDR3 sequence is 14 residues long. Germline loops: CDR1 SGDLS, CDR2 YYNGEE.

This sequence joins TRBV30 and TRBJ1-6, with TRBD1 matching over 10 bases. The CDR3 sequence is 16 residues long. V lost 6 bases, J lost 0 bases, and 5 bases stayed unmatched. Germline V gene lookup returns CDR1 GTSNPN and CDR2 SVGIG (reference sequence). The CDR3 DNA is TGTGCCTGTAGCGACAGGGGGCGCTCCTATAATTCACCCCTCCACTTT. Translating it yields CACSDRGRSYNSPLHF.

The chain has TRBV9 and TRBJ2-2, with 8 bases aligning to TRBD2. CDR1 SGDLS and CDR2 YYNGEE come from the germline V gene. The J segment lost 4 bases and the V segment lost 4 bases, leaving 3 bases of the junction unmatched. CDR3 length equals 14 residues. The CDR3 DNA follows: TGTGCCAGCAGCTCGACTAGCGTCACCGGGGAGCTGTTTTTT. As protein: CASSSTSVTGELFF.

This sequence joins TRBV11-2 and TRBJ2-1, with 9 bases aligning to TRBD2. Germline-derived CDR1 and CDR2 are SGHAT and FQNNGV. The CDR3 runs to 17 residues. J lost 4 bases, V lost 2 bases, and 9 bases had no gene match. The CDR3 protein is CASSLFMASGNYNEQFF. CDR3 nucleotides: TGTGCCAGCAGCTTATTCATGGCTAGCGGGAATTACAATGAGCAGTTCTTC.

The chain joins TRBV7-2 to TRBJ2-1; 8 bases fit TRBD2. Germline-derived CDR1 and CDR2 are SGHTA and FQGNSA. The CDR3 length is 16 residues. V lost 5 bases to trimming and J lost 8 bases; unmatched junction nucleotides: 14. CDR3 in DNA: TGTGCCAGCAGCGCCCGCAAGCGGGAGTTTTTTCATGAGCAGTTCTTC. Its translation: CASSARKREFFHEQFF.

This clone was picked up one time. The chain uses TRBV11-2 and TRBJ2-5; 8 nucleotides align to TRBD1. The CDR3 runs 14 residues. Losses at the gene ends were 0 bases for V and 5 bases for J; bases not matched to a gene: 2. CDR1 and CDR2 (germline): SGHAT, FQNNGV. CDR3 protein: CASSLDRTGETQYF. DNA of the CDR3: TGTGCCAGCAGCTTAGATAGGACAGGGGAGACCCAGTACTTC.

The V and J genes are TRBV7-8 and TRBJ2-1; TRBD2 matches at 11 bases. Germline trimming cut 4 bases from V and 5 bases from J; bases unmatched to any gene: 4. This CDR3 spans 15 amino acids. In germline, CDR1 is SGHVS, CDR2 FQNEAQ. The DNA of the CDR3 is TGTGCCAGCAGCTCCGGGACTAGCGGACACAATGAGCAGTTCTTC. Protein: CASSSGTSGHNEQFF.

This clone was found a few times. The J gene is TRBJ1-2, the V gene TRBV30; 8 bases agree with TRBD1. CDR3 size: 13 residues. CDR1 GTSNPN and CDR2 SVGIG come from the germline V gene (reference sequence). V trimming: 2 bases; J trimming: 4 bases; junction bases outside the gene matches: 3. This chain's CDR3 is CAWSRDRPYGYTF. The CDR3 DNA reads TGTGCCTGGAGTAGGGACAGGCCCTATGGCTACACCTTC.

The rearrangement links TRBV27 to TRBJ2-6, with a weak D call TRBD1 (5 bases). The CDR3 is 15 residues long. Trimming removed 3 bases from V and 0 bases from J, with 6 bases in between. Germline CDR1 MNHEY, CDR2 SMNVEV (reference sequence). CDR3 sequence reads: CASSFRGSGANVLTF. The CDR3 bases are TGTGCCAGCAGTTTTAGGGGCTCTGGGGCCAACGTCCTGACTTTC.

The V call is TRBV18, the J call TRBJ2-2, with no clear D. V lost 2 bases, J lost 4 bases, and 5 bases lay in between. The germline V gene encodes CDR1 KGHSH and CDR2 LQKENI. The length of the CDR3 is 13 residues. The CDR3, as DNA: TGTGCCAGCTCACCAGGGCTCACCGGGGAGCTGTTTTTT. Translating it yields CASSPGLTGELFF. The whole variable domain, remainder taken from reference TRBV18 and TRBJ2-2, is NAGVMQNPRHLVRRRGQEARLRCSPMKGHSHVYWYRQLPEEGLKFMVYLQKENIIDESGMPKERFSAEFPKEGPSILRIQQVVRGDSAAYFCASSPGLTGELFFGEGSRLTVL.

V usage is TRBV3-1 (or the pseudogene TRBV3-2) and J usage is TRBJ2-2, with 11 bases aligning to TRBD2. CDR3 length equals 15 residues. J was trimmed by 7 bases and V by 4 bases; bases with no gene match: 5. The germline CDR1 and CDR2 sequences are LGHDT and YNNKEL (reference sequence). CDR3 coding DNA: TGTGCCAGCAGCCCCCGGACTAGCGGGCGCGGGGAGCTGTTTTTT. Its translation is CASSPRTSGRGELFF.

A few counts support this clone. This chain joins TRBV23-1 and TRBJ2-7; perhaps TRBD2 as D (5 bases). TRBV23-1 is reported as an ORF; its role is uncertain. V was shortened by 7 bases and J by 0 bases, with 13 bases between the two germline ends. CDR3 size: 14 residues. Here the CDR3 DNA reads TGCGCCAGCACCCAAGGACTGACCTCCTACGAGCAGTACGTC. This encodes CASTQGLTSYEQYV.

CDR3 nucleotide sequence: TGCGCCAGCCAAACGGGACAGACCGACAATGAGCAGTTCTTC. Protein product: CASQTGQTDNEQFF. The chain carries TRBV23-1 and TRBJ2-1, with TRBD1 matching 7 bases. TRBV23-1 falls under the ORF class, with uncertain function. The CDR3 sequence is 14 residues long. J was trimmed by 5 bases and V by 8 bases; bases with no gene match: 9.

This CDR3 is CASALQGGRTEAFF. The CDR3 bases are TGTGCCAGCGCCCTCCAGGGGGGAAGGACTGAAGCTTTCTTT. This chain connects TRBV6-5 to TRBJ1-1; 7 nucleotides agree with TRBD1. Germline CDR1 reads MNHEY; CDR2 reads SVGAGI. CDR3 length: 14 residues. V shed 8 bases and J 5 bases; nucleotides not matched to a gene: 11.

The chain links TRBV18 to TRBJ2-7; D possibly corresponds to TRBD2 (6 bases). Trimming removed 4 bases at V and 7 bases at J, with 14 bases between. Germline CDR1 reads KGHSH; CDR2 reads LQKENI. This CDR3 region has 13 residues. CDR3 DNA: TGTGCCAGCTCACTCTCGGGGGATTGGGAGCAGTACTTC. Amino acid sequence: CASSLSGDWEQYF.

This rearrangement joins TRBV29-1 to TRBJ2-5, with 12 bases identical to TRBD2. The CDR3 runs to 15 residues. From germline, CDR1 is SQVTM and CDR2 ANQGSEA. V dropped 5 bases and J dropped 4; count of bases not matched to a gene: 8. CDR3 nucleotide sequence: TGCAGCGTTAGACTAGCGGGAGTTCGAGGAGAGACCCAGTACTTC. It translates to CSVRLAGVRGETQYF.

The chain uses TRBV7-7 and TRBJ2-5; TRBD1 matches 8 bases. The CDR3 consists of 14 residues. Trimming cost V 4 bases and J 2 bases; bases outside gene matches: 3. CDR1 SSHAT and CDR2 FNYEAQ come from the germline V gene (reference sequence). The CDR3 loop reads CASSSGTGQETQYF. The CDR3 region has the DNA TGTGCCAGCAGCTCAGGGACAGGACAAGAGACCCAGTACTTC.

The V call is TRBV24-1, the J call TRBJ1-6; D unresolved. The CDR3 sequence is 14 residues long. V lost 2 bases to trimming and J lost 5 bases, with 6 bases between them. Germline V gives CDR1 KGHDR, CDR2 SFDVKD. The CDR3 reads CATSDSGDNSPLHF. In nucleotides, the CDR3 is TGTGCCACCAGTGATTCGGGTGATAATTCACCCCTCCACTTT.

The rearrangement links TRBV5-1 to TRBJ1-1, with TRBD1 matching 8 bases. V shed 6 bases and J 0 bases; nucleotides not matched to a gene: 4. The CDR3 is 14 amino acids. The germline gives CDR1 SGHRS, CDR2 YFSETQ. The CDR3 is CASNRGSMNTEAFF. The CDR3 bases are TGCGCCAGCAACAGGGGGTCAATGAACACTGAAGCTTTCTTT.

The rearrangement joins TRBV4-2 to TRBJ1-2; a possible D gene is TRBD1 (5 bases). Trimming stripped 0 bases from V and 4 bases from J, with 9 bases between. The CDR3 runs to 14 residues. Germline V gene lookup returns CDR1 LGHNA and CDR2 YNFKEQ. CDR3 nucleotides: TGTGCCAGCAGCCAAGAACAGGTGATCTATGGCTACACCTTC. Translation: CASSQEQVIYGYTF.

V is TRBV5-1 and J is TRBJ2-3, with 7 bases fitting TRBD2. Per germline, CDR1 SGHRS and CDR2 YFSETQ. The length of the CDR3 is 15 residues. V dropped 1 base and J dropped 0; count of bases not matched to a gene: 2. This CDR3 reads CASSLTSASTDTQYF. In DNA form, the CDR3 reads TGCGCCAGCAGCTTGACTAGCGCAAGCACAGATACGCAGTATTTT.

V gene TRBV5-1 combines with J gene TRBJ2-1, with 7 nucleotides matching TRBD2. Germline V gene data show CDR1 as SGHRS and CDR2 as YFSETQ. This CDR3 has 15 amino acids. With V trimmed by 4 bases and J by 3 bases, 7 bases remained unmatched. The chain's CDR3 is CASSPAGDFYNEQFF. Here the CDR3 DNA reads TGCGCCAGCAGCCCGGCGGGGGACTTCTACAATGAGCAGTTCTTC.

The chain has TRBV5-1 and TRBJ2-1; perhaps TRBD2 as D (6 bases). CDR3 size: 15 residues. Germline V gives CDR1 SGHRS, CDR2 YFSETQ. V shed 6 bases and J shed 3 bases, with 16 bases lying between them. Here the CDR3 DNA reads TGCGCCAGCAACCCCTCGGGCGGGAACTACAATGAGCAGTTCTTC. Its translation is CASNPSGGNYNEQFF.

The chain recombines TRBV6-5 with TRBJ1-1; 10 bases map to TRBD1. CDR3 length equals 15 residues. The germline CDR1 and CDR2 sequences are MNHEY and SVGAGI. The trim removed 5 bases at V and 5 bases at J, leaving 8 bases unmatched. This CDR3 reads CASSTGQGTGTEAFF. CDR3 bases: TGTGCCAGCAGTACGGGACAGGGGACGGGAACTGAAGCTTTCTTT.